Below, one TCR beta chain is given with its context. Its matching antigen is unknown. The ends lost 4 bases at V and 0 bases at J; junction bases unmatched: 2. Germline loops: CDR1 SQVTM, CDR2 ANQGSEA. The CDR3 is 13 residues long. This sample was included in a study of T cell responses to AZD1222 COVID-19 vaccine. Overall study results and limits: The donors showed a predominance of white British ancestry and of females, with possible underestimation of clonal diversity. Vaccine-associated CD4 TCRs spanned spike, dominant at 160-218 and 743-854.

Sequenced by immunoSEQ multiplex PCR; TCRdb stores in-frame clones only, minus some. The sample records 40,000 to 45,000 clones, around 80% being singletons. V usage is TRBV29-1 and J usage is TRBJ1-2; 7 bases agree with TRBD1. The TCR was taken from an adult in good health. The starting material was peripheral blood, obtained on day 0 of AZD1222 vaccination. CDR3 region: CSVGQGANYGYTF. The CDR3 DNA is TGCAGCGTTGGACAGGGAGCTAACTATGGCTACACCTTC.